Listed here is a single TCR beta chain. Its antigen is undetermined. The germline V gene encodes CDR1 SGHTA and CDR2 FQGNSA. The CDR3 consists of 15 residues. V lost 5 bases to trimming and J lost 7 bases; unmatched junction nucleotides: 11. This record belongs to a study of cytomegalovirus exposure and HLA in healthy donors. Overall study results and limits: Indistinguishable V segments, including TRBV6-2 and TRBV6-3, were excluded.

13 Jbeta primers and 60 Vbeta primers were used for the PCR. Profiling relied on immunoSEQ multiplex PCR, and the TCRdb table lists in-frame clones only, not all of them. The sample carries approximately 82,000 clones, over 9% recorded once. Specimen: PBMCs. This sequence joins TRBV7-2 and TRBJ1-5, with TRBD1 identical over 7 bases. This receptor was obtained from a man aged 60-69 years in good health and CMV-seropositive. CDR3 sequence (DNA): TGTGCCAGCAGCCTGACAGGGTTGGCGAACCAGCCCCAGCATTTT. This translates into CASSLTGLANQPQHF.